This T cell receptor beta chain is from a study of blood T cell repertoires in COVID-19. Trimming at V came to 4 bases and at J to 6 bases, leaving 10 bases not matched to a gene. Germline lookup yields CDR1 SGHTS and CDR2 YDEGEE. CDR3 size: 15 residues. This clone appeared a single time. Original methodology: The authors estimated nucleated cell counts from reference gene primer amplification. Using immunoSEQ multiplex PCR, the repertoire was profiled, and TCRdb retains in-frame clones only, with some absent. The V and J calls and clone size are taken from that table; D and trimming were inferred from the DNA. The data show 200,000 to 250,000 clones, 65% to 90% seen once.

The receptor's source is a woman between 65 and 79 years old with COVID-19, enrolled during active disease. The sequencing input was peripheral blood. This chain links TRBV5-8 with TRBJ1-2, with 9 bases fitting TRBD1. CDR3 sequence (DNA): TGTGCCAGCAGCATTAACAGGGGGCAGAGTCATGGCTACACCTTC. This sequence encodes CASSINRGQSHGYTF.